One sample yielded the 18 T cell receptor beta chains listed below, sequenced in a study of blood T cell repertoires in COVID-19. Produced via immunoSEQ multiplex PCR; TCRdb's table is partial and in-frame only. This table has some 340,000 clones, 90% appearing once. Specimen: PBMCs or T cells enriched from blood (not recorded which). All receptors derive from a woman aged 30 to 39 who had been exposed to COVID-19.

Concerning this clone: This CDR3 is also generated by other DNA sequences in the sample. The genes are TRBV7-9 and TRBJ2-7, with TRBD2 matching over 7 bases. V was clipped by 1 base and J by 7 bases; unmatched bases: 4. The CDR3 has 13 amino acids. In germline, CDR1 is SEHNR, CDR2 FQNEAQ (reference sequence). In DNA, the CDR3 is TGTGCCAGCAGCTTAGTAGCTAGCGGTGAGCAGTACTTC. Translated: CASSLVASGEQYF.

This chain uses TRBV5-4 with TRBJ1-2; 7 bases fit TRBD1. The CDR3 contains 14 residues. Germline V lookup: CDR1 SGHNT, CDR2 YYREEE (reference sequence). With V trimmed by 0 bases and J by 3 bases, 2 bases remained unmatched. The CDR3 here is CASSLAQGYYGYTF. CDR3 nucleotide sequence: TGTGCCAGCAGCTTGGCACAGGGGTACTATGGCTACACCTTC.

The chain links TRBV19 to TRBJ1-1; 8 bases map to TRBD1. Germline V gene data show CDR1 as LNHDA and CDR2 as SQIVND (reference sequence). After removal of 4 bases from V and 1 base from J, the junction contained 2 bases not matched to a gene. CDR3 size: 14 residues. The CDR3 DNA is TGTGCCAGTAGTAGGGACAGGTCGAACACTGAAGCTTTCTTT. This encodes CASSRDRSNTEAFF.

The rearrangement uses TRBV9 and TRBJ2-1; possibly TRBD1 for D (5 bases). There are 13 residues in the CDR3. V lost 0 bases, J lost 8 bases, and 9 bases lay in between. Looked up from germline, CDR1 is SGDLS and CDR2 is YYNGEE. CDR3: CASSVAQGYEQFF. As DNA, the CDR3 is TGTGCCAGCAGCGTAGCCCAGGGCTATGAGCAGTTCTTC.

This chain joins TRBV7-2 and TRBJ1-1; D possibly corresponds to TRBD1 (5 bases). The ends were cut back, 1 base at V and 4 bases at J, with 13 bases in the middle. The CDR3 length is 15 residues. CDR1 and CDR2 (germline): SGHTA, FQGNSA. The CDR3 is CASSLGGHVGTEAFF. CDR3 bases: TGTGCCAGCAGCTTAGGCGGACACGTCGGCACTGAAGCTTTCTTT.

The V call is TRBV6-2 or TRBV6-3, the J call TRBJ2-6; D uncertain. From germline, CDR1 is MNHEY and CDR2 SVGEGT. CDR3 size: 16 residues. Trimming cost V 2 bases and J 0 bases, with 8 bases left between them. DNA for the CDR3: TGTGCCAGCAGTTACGGTTTGCGCTCTGGGGCCAACGTCCTGACTTTC. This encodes CASSYGLRSGANVLTF.

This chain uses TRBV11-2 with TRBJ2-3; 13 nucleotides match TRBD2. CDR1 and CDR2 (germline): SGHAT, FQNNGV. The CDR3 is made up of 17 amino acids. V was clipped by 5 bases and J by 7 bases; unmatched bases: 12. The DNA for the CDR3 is TGTGCCAGCAGCCCCCACCGACTAGCGGGGGGTCCACATACGCAGTATTTT. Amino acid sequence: CASSPHRLAGGPHTQYF. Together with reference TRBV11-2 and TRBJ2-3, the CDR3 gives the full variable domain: EAGVAQSPRYKIIEKRQSVAFWCNPISGHATLYWYQQILGQGPKLLIQFQNNGVVDDSQLPKDRFSAERLKGVDSTLKIQPAKLEDSAVYLCASSPHRLAGGPHTQYFGPGTRLTVL.

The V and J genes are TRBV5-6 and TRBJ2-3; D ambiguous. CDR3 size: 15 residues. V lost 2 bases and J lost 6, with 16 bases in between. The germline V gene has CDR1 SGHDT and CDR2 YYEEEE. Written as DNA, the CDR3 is TGTGCCAGCAGCTTCGGCCCACCTCAAGCGGATACGCAGTATTTT. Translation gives CASSFGPPQADTQYF. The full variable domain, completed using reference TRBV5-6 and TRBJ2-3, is DAGVTQSPTHLIKTRGQQVTLRCSPKSGHDTVSWYQQALGQGPQFIFQYYEEEERQRGNFPDRFSGHQFPNYSSELNVNALLLGDSALYLCASSFGPPQADTQYFGPGTRLTVL.

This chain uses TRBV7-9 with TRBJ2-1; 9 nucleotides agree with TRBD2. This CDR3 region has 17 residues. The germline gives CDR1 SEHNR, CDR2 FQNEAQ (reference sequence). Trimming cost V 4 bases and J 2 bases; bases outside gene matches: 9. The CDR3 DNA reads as TGTGCCAGCAGCTCCACAGCGGGACTAGCAACCTACAATGAGCAGTTCTTC. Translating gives CASSSTAGLATYNEQFF.

In DNA form, the CDR3 reads TGTGCCAGCAGCATACCGGGACAGGATAATTCACCCCTCCACTTT. It is translated as CASSIPGQDNSPLHF. V usage is TRBV21-1 and J usage is TRBJ1-6; TRBD1 reflects the table's D call only, with no check against the DNA. TRBV21-1 is labeled a pseudogene. CDR3 length: 15 residues.

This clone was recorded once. The CDR3 nucleotides are TGTGCCAGTAGCCCCGTTTGGCGGGGTGCAGATACGCAGTATTTT. The encoded protein is CASSPVWRGADTQYF. J is TRBJ2-3 and V is TRBV19; tentatively, D is TRBD2 (6 bases). With 6 bases removed from V and 4 bases from J, the gap between germline ends came to 17 bases. CDR3 size: 15 residues. Per the germline V gene, CDR1 is LNHDA and CDR2 is SQIVND (reference sequence).

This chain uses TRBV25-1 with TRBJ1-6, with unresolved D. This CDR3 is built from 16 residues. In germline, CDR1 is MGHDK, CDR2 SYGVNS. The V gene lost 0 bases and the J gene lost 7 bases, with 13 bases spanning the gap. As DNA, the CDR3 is TGTGCCAGCAGTGAATACTGGGCTACCCCCAATTCACCCCTCCACTTT. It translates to CASSEYWATPNSPLHF.

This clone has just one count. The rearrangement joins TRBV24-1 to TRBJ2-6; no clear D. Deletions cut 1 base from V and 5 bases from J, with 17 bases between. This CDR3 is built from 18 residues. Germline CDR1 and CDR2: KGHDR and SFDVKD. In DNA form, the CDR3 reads TGTGCCACCAGTGATTTAGCGCTACCGAGCCGCTGGGCCAACGTCCTGACTTTC. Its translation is CATSDLALPSRWANVLTF.

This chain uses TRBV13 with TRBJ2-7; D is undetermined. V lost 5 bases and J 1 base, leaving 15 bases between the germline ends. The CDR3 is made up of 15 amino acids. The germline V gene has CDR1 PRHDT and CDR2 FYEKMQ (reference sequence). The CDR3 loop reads CASSAPRSLSYEQYF. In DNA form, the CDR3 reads TGTGCCAGCAGCGCCCCGAGGTCACTATCCTACGAGCAGTACTTC.

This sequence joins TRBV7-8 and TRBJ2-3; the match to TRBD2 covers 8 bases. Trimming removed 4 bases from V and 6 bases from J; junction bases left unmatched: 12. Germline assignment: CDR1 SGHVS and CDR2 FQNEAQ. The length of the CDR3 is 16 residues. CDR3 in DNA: TGTGCCAGCAGCTCCTTCAGCGGGGGCGCGGGGGATACGCAGTATTTT. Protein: CASSSFSGGAGDTQYF. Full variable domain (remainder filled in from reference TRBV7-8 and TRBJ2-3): GAGVSQSPRYKVAKRGQDVALRCDPISGHVSLFWYQQALGQGPEFLTYFQNEAQLDKSGLPSDRFFAERPEGSVSTLKIQRTQQEDSAVYLCASSSFSGGAGDTQYFGPGTRLTVL.

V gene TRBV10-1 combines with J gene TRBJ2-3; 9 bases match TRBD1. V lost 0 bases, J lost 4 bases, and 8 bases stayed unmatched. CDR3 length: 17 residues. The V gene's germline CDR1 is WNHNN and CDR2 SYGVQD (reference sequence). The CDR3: CASSESPGQGCADTQYF. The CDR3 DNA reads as TGCGCCAGCAGTGAGTCACCTGGACAGGGGTGCGCAGATACGCAGTATTTT.

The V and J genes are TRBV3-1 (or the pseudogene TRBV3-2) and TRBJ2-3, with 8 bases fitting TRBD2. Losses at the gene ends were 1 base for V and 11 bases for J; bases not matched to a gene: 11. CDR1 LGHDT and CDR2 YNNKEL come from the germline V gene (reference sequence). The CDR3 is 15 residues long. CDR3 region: CASSQAAASGRGQYF. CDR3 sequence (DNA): TGTGCCAGCAGCCAAGCTGCTGCTAGCGGGCGGGGGCAGTATTTT.

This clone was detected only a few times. CDR3 residues: CASSRDSLYGYTF. The DNA for the CDR3 is TGTGCCAGCAGCAGGGACAGCTTATATGGCTACACCTTC. V usage is TRBV13 and J usage is TRBJ1-2; the match to TRBD1 covers 7 bases. V lost 5 bases, J lost 5 bases, and 5 bases stayed unmatched. CDR1 PRHDT and CDR2 FYEKMQ come from the germline V gene (reference sequence). CDR3 size: 13 residues.